These T cell receptor beta chains were read from a single sample in a study of T-cell memory formation after mild COVID-19. TCRdb redid the calling of the 5' RACE reads with MiXCR, one entry per CDR3 protein. The sample contains hundreds of thousands of distinct CDR3 sequences, over 15% of which appear only once. The sample comprised PBMCs or a T cell subset sorted from them (not recorded which). The receptor source for this set is an adult woman who had mild COVID-19 (a few samples of this study predate the infection). Cell type and time point are not known. Each CDR3 is given with its conserved first and last residue. A D gene is named only where the DNA matches it firmly. Where a row states a size, it is once, few, many or the class of an expanded clone; other rows omit it.

CDR3 protein,CDR3 DNA,clone size,D gene,V gene,J gene
CSARLAGAPLSGEQYF,TGCAGTGCTAGATTGGCGGGGGCCCCCCTGAGCGGCGAGCAGTACTTC,few,.,TRBV20-1,TRBJ2-7
CASSQRGGPHEQYF,TGTGCCAGCAGTCAGCGGGGGGGCCCCCACGAGCAGTACTTC,.,TRBD2,TRBV12-3/TRBV12-4,TRBJ2-7
CASSLRSGLMDAEAFF,TGTGCCAGCAGCTTACGGTCCGGCCTTATGGACGCTGAAGCTTTCTTT,.,.,TRBV7-9,TRBJ1-1
CASSFRVRQEVQFF,TGTGCCAGCAGTTTCAGAGTTCGACAGGAAGTGCAGTTCTTC,.,.,TRBV12-3/TRBV12-4,TRBJ2-1
CSARDQSGGDTDTQYF,TGCAGTGCTAGAGATCAATCGGGGGGGGATACAGATACGCAGTATTTT,few,TRBD2,TRBV20-1,TRBJ2-3
CASSVVLAGDEQFF,TGTGCCAGCAGCGTAGTACTAGCGGGGGATGAGCAGTTCTTC,.,TRBD2,TRBV9,TRBJ2-1
CASGWDRNYGYTF,TGTGCCAGCGGTTGGGACAGGAACTATGGCTACACCTTC,.,TRBD1,TRBV7-6,TRBJ1-2
CASSMWTGSYEQYF,TGCGCCAGCAGCATGTGGACAGGCTCCTACGAGCAGTACTTC,.,TRBD1,TRBV5-1,TRBJ2-7
CASSQDQGTDDLGAEAFF,TGCGCCAGCAGCCAAGATCAGGGGACAGATGATCTAGGGGCTGAAGCTTTCTTT,.,TRBD1,TRBV4-1,TRBJ1-1
CAISGGGSTDTQYF,TGTGCCATCAGTGGCGGGGGAAGCACAGATACGCAGTATTTT,.,TRBD2,TRBV10-3,TRBJ2-3
CASSVDRVYEQYF,TGTGCCAGCAGCGTGGACAGGGTCTACGAGCAGTACTTC,few,TRBD1,TRBV12-3/TRBV12-4,TRBJ2-7
CASSDRGGELFF,TGCGCCAGCAGCGATCGAGGTGGGGAGCTGTTTTTT,many,.,TRBV5-1,TRBJ2-2
CATSGIGRPGEQETQYF,TGTGCCACCAGTGGGATCGGGCGCCCAGGGGAACAAGAGACCCAGTACTTC,many,.,TRBV24-1,TRBJ2-5
CASSLAGLAGEDEQFF,TGTGCCAGCAGCTTAGCTGGACTAGCGGGAGAGGATGAGCAGTTCTTC,.,TRBD2,TRBV11-3,TRBJ2-1
CATSDRVGPAHEQFF,TGTGCCACCAGTGATAGGGTGGGCCCGGCCCATGAGCAGTTCTTC,.,.,TRBV24-1,TRBJ2-1
CASSLDGLGSDTQYF,TGCGCCAGCAGCTTGGACGGCCTAGGGTCCGATACGCAGTATTTT,few,.,TRBV5-1,TRBJ2-3
CASCGTVNQPQHF,TGTGCCAGCTGTGGGACAGTTAATCAGCCCCAGCATTTT,few,TRBD1,TRBV18,TRBJ1-5
CASSYEGSADEQFF,TGTGCCAGCAGTTACGAGGGTAGCGCCGATGAGCAGTTCTTC,.,.,TRBV6-2/TRBV6-3,TRBJ2-1
CASSLPGGTDTQYF,TGTGCCAGCAGCCTCCCCGGAGGGACAGATACGCAGTATTTT,many,.,TRBV14,TRBJ2-3
CSGVWSETQYF,TGCAGTGGAGTCTGGTCGGAGACCCAGTACTTC,few,.,TRBV20-1,TRBJ2-5
CATSARTGYTDTQYF,TGTGCCACCAGCGCGAGAACAGGGTACACAGATACGCAGTATTTT,.,.,TRBV15,TRBJ2-3
CSARDVSTGATGELFF,TGCAGTGCTAGAGATGTCTCGACAGGGGCCACCGGGGAGCTGTTTTTT,few,TRBD1,TRBV20-1,TRBJ2-2
CASSLGGVPEAFF,TGTGCCAGCAGCTTAGGGGGAGTCCCTGAAGCTTTCTTT,.,.,TRBV7-9,TRBJ1-1
CASSFIQTYEQYF,TGTGCCAGCAGCTTTATACAGACTTACGAGCAGTACTTC,few,.,TRBV11-2,TRBJ2-7
CSVLSGGYEQFF,TGCAGCGTCTTATCGGGGGGGTATGAGCAGTTCTTC,few,TRBD2,TRBV29-1,TRBJ2-1
CASSLAFLGLGTDTQYF,TGTGCCAGCAGCTTAGCTTTTCTGGGTTTGGGCACAGATACGCAGTATTTT,few,.,TRBV7-8,TRBJ2-3
CASRRESNYGYTF,TGCGCCAGCAGGAGGGAATCTAACTATGGCTACACCTTC,.,.,TRBV5-1,TRBJ1-2
CASSLAVGVHYGYTF,TGTGCCAGCAGCTTAGCGGTCGGGGTGCACTATGGCTACACCTTC,few,.,TRBV7-2,TRBJ1-2
CASSLQQKETQYF,TGCGCCAGCAGCTTGCAACAGAAAGAGACCCAGTACTTC,.,.,TRBV5-1,TRBJ2-5
CASSDPPQPQHF,TGTGCCAGCAGTGACCCGCCCCAGCCCCAGCATTTT,.,.,TRBV6-1,TRBJ1-5
CASSPQETQYF,TGTGCCAGCAGCCCTCAAGAGACCCAGTACTTC,many,.,TRBV18,TRBJ2-5
CSAIVGESYGYTF,TGCAGTGCTATCGTGGGGGAAAGCTATGGCTACACCTTC,.,.,TRBV20-1,TRBJ1-2
CASLEDRVIWETQYF,TGTGCCAGCCTCGAAGACAGGGTAATCTGGGAGACCCAGTACTTC,.,TRBD1,TRBV27,TRBJ2-5
CASSTRLAGVPIDEQFF,TGTGCCAGCAGCACCAGACTAGCGGGAGTCCCAATTGATGAGCAGTTCTTC,.,.,TRBV21-1,TRBJ2-1
CAWSEGFEQYF,TGTGCCTGGAGTGAAGGGTTCGAGCAGTACTTC,.,.,TRBV30,TRBJ2-7
CASSPGTGNHHNQPQHF,TGTGCCAGCAGTCCGGGGACAGGGAACCACCACAATCAGCCCCAGCATTTT,.,TRBD1,TRBV27,TRBJ1-5
CASSKGTDGYEQYF,TGTGCCAGCAGCAAAGGGACCGACGGTTACGAGCAGTACTTC,.,.,TRBV27,TRBJ2-7
CASSLRGGDEKLFF,TGCGCCAGCAGCCTCAGGGGAGGGGATGAAAAACTGTTTTTT,.,.,TRBV5-1,TRBJ1-4
CASSNQGGQNIQYF,TGTGCCAGCAGTAATCAGGGGGGCCAAAACATTCAGTACTTC,.,.,TRBV6-1,TRBJ2-4
CASSYARQGGNSPLHF,TGTGCCAGCAGTTACGCCCGACAGGGCGGCAATTCACCCCTCCACTTT,.,TRBD1,TRBV6-5,TRBJ1-6
CASSQLLTGFSEQYF,TGTGCCAGCAGCCAACTTCTGACAGGGTTCTCCGAGCAGTACTTC,few,TRBD1,TRBV7-6,TRBJ2-7
CAWSTRGGNYGYTF,TGTGCCTGGTCCACACGGGGAGGAAACTATGGCTACACCTTC,.,.,TRBV30,TRBJ1-2
CASSKDRGNQPQHF,TGTGCCAGCAGCAAGGACAGGGGTAACCAGCCCCAGCATTTT,few,TRBD1,TRBV7-9,TRBJ1-5
CATSEAGAYNEQFF,TGTGCCACCAGTGAGGCAGGGGCCTACAATGAGCAGTTCTTC,.,.,TRBV24-1,TRBJ2-1
CATTLGVSSYNEQFF,TGTGCCACAACCCTAGGGGTCAGCTCCTACAATGAGCAGTTCTTC,few,.,TRBV7-9,TRBJ2-1